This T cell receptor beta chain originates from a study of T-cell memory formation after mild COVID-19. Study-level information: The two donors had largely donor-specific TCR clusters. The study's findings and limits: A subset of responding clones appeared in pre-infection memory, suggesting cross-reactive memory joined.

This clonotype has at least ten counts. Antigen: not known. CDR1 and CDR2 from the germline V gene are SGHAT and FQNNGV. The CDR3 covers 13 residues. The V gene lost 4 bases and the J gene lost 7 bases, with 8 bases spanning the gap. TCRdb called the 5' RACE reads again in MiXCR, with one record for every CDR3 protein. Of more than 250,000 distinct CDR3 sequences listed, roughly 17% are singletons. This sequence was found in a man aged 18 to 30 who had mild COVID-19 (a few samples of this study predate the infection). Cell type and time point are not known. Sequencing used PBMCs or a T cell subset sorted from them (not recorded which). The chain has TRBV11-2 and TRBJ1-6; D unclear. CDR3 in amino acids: CASSSTENSPLHF. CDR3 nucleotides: TGTGCCAGCAGCTCTACAGAGAATTCACCCCTCCACTTT.